A selection of T cell receptor beta chains follows, all from one sample in a study of radiotherapy plus CTLA-4 blockade in lung cancer. TCRdb's table, derived via immunoSEQ multiplex PCR, lists solely in-frame clones and lacks some. Of about 77,000 clones detected, nearly 75% appear once; the ten largest clones hold more than 7.5%. The source was peripheral blood, collected from a patient treated with radiotherapy plus ipilimumab. All receptors derive from a human donor with non-small cell lung cancer whose response to radiotherapy plus ipilimumab could not be evaluated. Both conserved end residues are part of each CDR3. Size is omitted from some rows. Given values are once, few, many or a class for expanded clones.

v_gene: TRBV7-2
abundance: NA
CDR3aa: CASSLALAGYEQYF

v_gene: TRBV2
abundance: once
CDR3aa: CASIRQGTNTEAFF

v_gene: TRBV7-7
abundance: NA
CDR3aa: CASSLGQGPDTQYF

v_gene: TRBV4-2
abundance: NA
CDR3aa: CASSSSGALSYEQYF

v_gene: TRBV7-3
abundance: NA
CDR3aa: CASSPQGITEAFF

v_gene: TRBV11-3
abundance: NA
CDR3aa: CASSPGSRSEAFF

v_gene: TRBV9
abundance: NA
CDR3aa: CASIPRGGRPSYEQYF

v_gene: TRBV27
abundance: NA
CDR3aa: CATATITGSDYGYTF

v_gene: TRBV10-1
abundance: NA
CDR3aa: CASSPNSGRAKNIQYF

v_gene: TRBV7-2
abundance: NA
CDR3aa: CASSSYPTDTQYF

v_gene: TRBV6-6
abundance: few
CDR3aa: CASSYVKETQYF

v_gene: TRBV7-9
abundance: few
CDR3aa: CASSTWTGVEKLFF

v_gene: TRBV4-2
abundance: NA
CDR3aa: CASSQGTGTEAFF

v_gene: TRBV6-5
abundance: few
CDR3aa: CASIGGGEANEKLFF

v_gene: TRBV30
abundance: few
CDR3aa: CAWSTTPGQTEAFF

v_gene: TRBV18
abundance: NA
CDR3aa: CASSPRTSGGEKYF

v_gene: TRBV2
abundance: NA
CDR3aa: CASSRLAGGGGELFF

v_gene: TRBV30
abundance: NA
CDR3aa: CAWSIGQGVEQYF

v_gene: TRBV28
abundance: NA
CDR3aa: CASSSLWRGNTGELFF

v_gene: TRBV29-1
abundance: NA
CDR3aa: CSVRRQEQAFF

v_gene: TRBV15
abundance: few
CDR3aa: CATSSPDRTFYGYTF

v_gene: TRBV7-9
abundance: once
CDR3aa: CASSLRDVLRGGYTF

v_gene: TRBV11-3
abundance: once
CDR3aa: CASSLIGGTQETQYF

v_gene: TRBV5-5
abundance: NA
CDR3aa: CASLTSGGYNEQFF

v_gene: TRBV9
abundance: NA
CDR3aa: CASSVSLGLPGQGSNEQFF

v_gene: TRBV6-6
abundance: few
CDR3aa: CASSLGQESDTF

v_gene: TRBV20-1
abundance: NA
CDR3aa: CTPQIYNEQFF